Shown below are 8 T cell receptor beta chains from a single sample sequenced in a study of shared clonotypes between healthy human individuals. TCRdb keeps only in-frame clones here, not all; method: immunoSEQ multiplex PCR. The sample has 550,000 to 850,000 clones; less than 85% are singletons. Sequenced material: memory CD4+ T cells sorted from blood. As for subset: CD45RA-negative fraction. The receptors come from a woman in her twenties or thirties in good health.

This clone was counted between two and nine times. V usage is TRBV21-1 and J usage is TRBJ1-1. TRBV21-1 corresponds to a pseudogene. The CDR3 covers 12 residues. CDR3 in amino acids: CASTTTPVEAFF. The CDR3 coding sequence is TGTGCCAGCACTACCACTCCGGTTGAAGCTTTCTTT.

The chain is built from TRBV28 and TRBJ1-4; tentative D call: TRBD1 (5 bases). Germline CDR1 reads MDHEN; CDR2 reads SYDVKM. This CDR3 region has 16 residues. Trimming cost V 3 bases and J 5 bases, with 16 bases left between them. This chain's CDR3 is CASSFLTAGGNEKLFF. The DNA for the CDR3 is TGTGCCAGCAGTTTCTTGACGGCCGGGGGAAATGAAAAACTGTTTTTT.

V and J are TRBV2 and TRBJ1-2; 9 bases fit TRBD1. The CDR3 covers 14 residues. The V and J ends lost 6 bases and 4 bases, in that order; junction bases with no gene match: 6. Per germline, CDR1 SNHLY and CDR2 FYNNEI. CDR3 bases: TGTGCCAGCAGGACGACAGGGGGGTCCTATGGCTACACCTTC. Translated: CASRTTGGSYGYTF.

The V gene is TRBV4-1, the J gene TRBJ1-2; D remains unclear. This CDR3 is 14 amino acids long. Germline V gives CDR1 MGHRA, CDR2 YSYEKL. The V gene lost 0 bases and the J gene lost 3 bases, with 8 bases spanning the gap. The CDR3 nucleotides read TGCGCCAGCAGCCAAGATCGAATCCACTATGGCTACACCTTC. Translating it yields CASSQDRIHYGYTF.

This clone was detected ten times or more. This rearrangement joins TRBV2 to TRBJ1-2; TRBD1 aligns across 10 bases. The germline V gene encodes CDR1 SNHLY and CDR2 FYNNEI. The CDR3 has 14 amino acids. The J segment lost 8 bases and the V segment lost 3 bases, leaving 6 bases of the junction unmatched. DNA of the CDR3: TGTGCCAGCAGTGAGACAGGGGGCTCCTCCGGCTACACCTTC. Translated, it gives CASSETGGSSGYTF. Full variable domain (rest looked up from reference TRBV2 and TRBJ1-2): EPEVTQTPSHQVTQMGQEVILRCVPISNHLYFYWYRQILGQKVEFLVSFYNNEISEKSEIFDDQFSVERPDGSNFTLKIRSTKLEDSAMYFCASSETGGSSGYTFGSGTRLTVV.

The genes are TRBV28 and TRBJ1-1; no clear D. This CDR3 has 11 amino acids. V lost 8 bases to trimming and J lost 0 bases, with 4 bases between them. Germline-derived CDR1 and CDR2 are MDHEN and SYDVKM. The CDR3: CASEMNTEAFF. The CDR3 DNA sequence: TGTGCCAGCGAAATGAACACTGAAGCTTTCTTT.

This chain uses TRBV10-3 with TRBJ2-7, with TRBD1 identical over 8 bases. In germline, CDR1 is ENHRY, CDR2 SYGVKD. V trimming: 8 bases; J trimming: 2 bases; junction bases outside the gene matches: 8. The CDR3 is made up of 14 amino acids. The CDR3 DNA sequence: TGTGCCATCTCACAGGGGGTCGAGGCCTACGAGCAGTACTTC. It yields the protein CAISQGVEAYEQYF.

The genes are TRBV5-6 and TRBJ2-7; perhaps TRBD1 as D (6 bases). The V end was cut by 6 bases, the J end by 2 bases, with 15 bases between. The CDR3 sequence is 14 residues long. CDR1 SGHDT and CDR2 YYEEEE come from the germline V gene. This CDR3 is CASNGQSTAYEQYF. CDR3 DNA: TGTGCCAGCAACGGACAGAGCACAGCCTACGAGCAGTACTTC.